This TCR beta chain was recovered during a study of blood T cell repertoires in COVID-19. Study-wide context: Both acute and convalescent COVID-19 samples were obtained from the United States, Italy and Spain. Sample material is recorded as cDNA or gDNA derived from T cells, B-cell-depleted T cells, or PBMCs.

V lost 0 bases, J lost 10 bases, and 10 bases lay in between. The CDR3 is made up of 13 amino acids. Germline-derived CDR1 and CDR2 are MGHRA and YSYEKL. Source study methods: Amplification with reference gene primers provided the estimates of nucleated cell counts. Produced via immunoSEQ multiplex PCR; TCRdb's table is partial and in-frame only. V and J calls and clone size are copied from that table; D and trimming were computed from the DNA. Of some 170,000 clones in the sample, 76% were seen once. This clone was seen only a few times. Specimen: peripheral blood. The source of this sequence is a woman in her fifties or sixties with active or convalescent COVID-19. This chain uses TRBV4-1 with TRBJ2-1; the D gene is possibly TRBD2 (5 bases). Here the CDR3 DNA reads TGCGCCAGCAGCCAAGATTTCGGCGGGGAGCAGTTCTTC. Its translation: CASSQDFGGEQFF.